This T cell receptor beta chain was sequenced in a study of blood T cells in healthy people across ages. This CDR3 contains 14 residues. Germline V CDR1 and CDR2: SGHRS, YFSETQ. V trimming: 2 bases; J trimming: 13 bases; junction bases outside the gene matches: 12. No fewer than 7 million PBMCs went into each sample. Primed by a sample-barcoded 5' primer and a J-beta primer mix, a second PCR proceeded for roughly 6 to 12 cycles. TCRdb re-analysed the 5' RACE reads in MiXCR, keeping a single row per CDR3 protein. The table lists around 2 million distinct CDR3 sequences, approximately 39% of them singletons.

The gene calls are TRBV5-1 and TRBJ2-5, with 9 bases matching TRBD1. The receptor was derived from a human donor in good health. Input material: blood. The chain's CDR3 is CASSFGDRERARYF. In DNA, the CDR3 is TGCGCCAGCAGCTTTGGGGACAGGGAGAGGGCCCGGTACTTC. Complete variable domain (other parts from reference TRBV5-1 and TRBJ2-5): KAGVTQTPRYLIKTRGQQVTLSCSPISGHRSVSWYQQTPGQGLQFLFEYFSETQRNKGNFPGRFSGRQFSNSRSEMNVSTLELGDSALYLCASSFGDRERARYFGPGTRLLVL.